The rows below give T cell receptor beta chains drawn from one sample of a study of blood T cell repertoires in COVID-19. Clones were read by immunoSEQ multiplex PCR, and TCRdb kept only the in-frame ones, dropping some. The sample lists roughly 42,000 clones, 80% to 90% occurring once. Sample: peripheral blood. The receptors derive from a human donor in a cohort sampled during active COVID-19. Both conserved end residues are part of each CDR3. The order of the fields is clone size, D gene, V gene, J gene, CDR3 DNA, CDR3 protein. D genes are given only for firm matches. The listing skips clone size in some rows; elsewhere it reads once, few, many or a size class.

clone size: NA
D gene: NA
V gene: TRBV29-1
J gene: TRBJ1-3
CDR3 DNA: TGCAGCGCCAGGGATGGCGGAAACACCATATATTTT
CDR3 protein: CSARDGGNTIYF

clone size: NA
D gene: NA
V gene: TRBV19
J gene: TRBJ2-2
CDR3 DNA: TGTGCCAGTAGAAGGGGAGGAGGGCCGGCCGGGGAGCTGTTTTTT
CDR3 protein: CASRRGGGPAGELFF

clone size: NA
D gene: NA
V gene: TRBV2
J gene: TRBJ1-4
CDR3 DNA: TGTGCCAGCAACGTGGGGAGTGAAAAACTGTTTTTT
CDR3 protein: CASNVGSEKLFF

clone size: NA
D gene: NA
V gene: TRBV29-1
J gene: TRBJ1-1
CDR3 DNA: TGCAGCGTTGAAGCGACAGGCCCCACTGAAGCTTTCTTT
CDR3 protein: CSVEATGPTEAFF

clone size: NA
D gene: TRBD2
V gene: TRBV7-9
J gene: TRBJ2-5
CDR3 DNA: TGTGCCAGCGGCCGTGGACTAGCCCACCTCCAGGGGACCCAGTACTTC
CDR3 protein: CASGRGLAHLQGTQYF

clone size: NA
D gene: TRBD1
V gene: TRBV7-8
J gene: TRBJ1-5
CDR3 DNA: TGTGCCAGCAGCGGCCCGGGACAGGGCAATCAGCCCCAGCATTTT
CDR3 protein: CASSGPGQGNQPQHF

clone size: NA
D gene: NA
V gene: TRBV6-5
J gene: TRBJ2-1
CDR3 DNA: TGTGCCAGCAGCTTACTTGGTAGCTCCTACAATGAGCAGTTCTTC
CDR3 protein: CASSLLGSSYNEQFF

clone size: once
D gene: NA
V gene: TRBV4-1
J gene: TRBJ1-1
CDR3 DNA: TGCGCCAGCAGCACTCTCCAGCGGGGGCCGGCTTTCTTT
CDR3 protein: CASSTLQRGPAFF

clone size: NA
D gene: TRBD2
V gene: TRBV7-8
J gene: TRBJ2-7
CDR3 DNA: TGTGCCAGCAGCCCGGGGGGGGCCAAGGACAAGTACTTC
CDR3 protein: CASSPGGAKDKYF

clone size: once
D gene: TRBD2
V gene: TRBV7-2
J gene: TRBJ2-5
CDR3 DNA: TGTGCCAGCAGCTTAGCGTCCGGGGGGGGGCAAGAGACCCAGTACTTC
CDR3 protein: CASSLASGGGQETQYF

clone size: NA
D gene: TRBD1
V gene: TRBV5-1
J gene: TRBJ2-7
CDR3 DNA: TGCGCCAGCAGCTTAGGGACAGCCTCCTACGAGCAGTACTTC
CDR3 protein: CASSLGTASYEQYF

clone size: NA
D gene: NA
V gene: TRBV7-9
J gene: TRBJ2-2
CDR3 DNA: TGTGCCAGCGTCTTATCCGCGATCGGGGAGCTGTTTTTT
CDR3 protein: CASVLSAIGELFF

clone size: NA
D gene: NA
V gene: TRBV4-1
J gene: TRBJ2-1
CDR3 DNA: TGCGCCAGCAGCCAAGCCGAGTCCGGGGTGAGGGAGCAGTTCTTC
CDR3 protein: CASSQAESGVREQFF

clone size: NA
D gene: NA
V gene: TRBV6-5
J gene: TRBJ1-2
CDR3 DNA: TGTGCCAGCAGACAGGGCATAGGCTATGGCTACACCTTC
CDR3 protein: CASRQGIGYGYTF

clone size: NA
D gene: NA
V gene: TRBV9
J gene: TRBJ1-4
CDR3 DNA: TGTGCCAGCAGCCCTCCAGCGGGAGGACAAAAACTGTTTTTT
CDR3 protein: CASSPPAGGQKLFF

clone size: NA
D gene: NA
V gene: TRBV5-8
J gene: TRBJ2-3
CDR3 DNA: TGTGCCAGCAGCCTAGGAACCGGGACTTTCACAGATACGCAGTATTTT
CDR3 protein: CASSLGTGTFTDTQYF

clone size: NA
D gene: NA
V gene: TRBV7-9
J gene: TRBJ1-1
CDR3 DNA: TGTGCCAGCAGCTTATCCTCCACTGAAGCTTTCTTT
CDR3 protein: CASSLSSTEAFF

clone size: NA
D gene: NA
V gene: TRBV3-1/TRBV3-2
J gene: TRBJ2-3
CDR3 DNA: TGTGCCAGCAGCCCCGAACGGGCTAGCGCAGATACGCAGTATTTT
CDR3 protein: CASSPERASADTQYF

clone size: NA
D gene: TRBD2
V gene: TRBV11-3
J gene: TRBJ2-5
CDR3 DNA: TGTGCCAGCAGCTTAGTACGGGGGGACCAAGAGACCCAGTACTTC
CDR3 protein: CASSLVRGDQETQYF

clone size: once
D gene: NA
V gene: TRBV2
J gene: TRBJ2-1
CDR3 DNA: TGTGCCAGCAGTGACGGCTGGGAGGAGTTCTTC
CDR3 protein: CASSDGWEEFF

clone size: once
D gene: NA
V gene: TRBV3-1/TRBV3-2
J gene: TRBJ1-2
CDR3 DNA: TGTGCCAGCAGCCCCTCGACGGGAGCTAACTATGGCTACACCTTC
CDR3 protein: CASSPSTGANYGYTF

clone size: NA
D gene: NA
V gene: TRBV2
J gene: TRBJ2-7
CDR3 DNA: TGTGCCGGCAGTATAGGACAGCCGGGTTACTACGAGCAGTACTTC
CDR3 protein: CAGSIGQPGYYEQYF